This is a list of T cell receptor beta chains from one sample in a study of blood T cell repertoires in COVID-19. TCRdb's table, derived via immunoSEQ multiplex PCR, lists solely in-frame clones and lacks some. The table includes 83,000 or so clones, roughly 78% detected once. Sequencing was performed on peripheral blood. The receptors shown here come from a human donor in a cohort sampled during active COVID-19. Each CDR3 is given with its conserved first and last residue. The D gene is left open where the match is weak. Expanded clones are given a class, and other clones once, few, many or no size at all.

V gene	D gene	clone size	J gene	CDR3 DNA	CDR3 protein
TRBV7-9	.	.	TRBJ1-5	TGTGCCAGCAGCTTAGGAGATCAGCCCCAGCATTTT	CASSLGDQPQHF
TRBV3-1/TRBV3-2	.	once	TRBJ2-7	TGTGCCAGCAGCCAAAGCCAGCAGGGATCTGAGTACTTC	CASSQSQQGSEYF
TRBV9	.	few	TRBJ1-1	TGTGCCAGCAGCGCAGCCGGGGGGGCTGAAGCTTTCTTT	CASSAAGGAEAFF
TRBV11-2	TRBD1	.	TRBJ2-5	TGTGCCAGCAACCCGGACAGGGGCTACCAAGAGACCCAGTACTTC	CASNPDRGYQETQYF
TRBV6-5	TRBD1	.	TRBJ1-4	TGTGCCAGCAGACACACAGGGGGCCTAAATGAAAAACTGTTTTTT	CASRHTGGLNEKLFF
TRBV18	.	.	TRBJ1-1	TGTGCCAGCTCACCAGTGGCCAGGAACACTGAAGCTTTCTTT	CASSPVARNTEAFF
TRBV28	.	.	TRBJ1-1	TGTGCCAGCTCGGCGGCGGCCCGGGGTTTCTTT	CASSAAARGFF
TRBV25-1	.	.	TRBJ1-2	TGTGCCAGCAGTGGCAGAAACTATGGCTACACCTTC	CASSGRNYGYTF
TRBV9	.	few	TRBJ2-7	TGTGCCAGCAGCGTAGGACCGGGGTCATCCTACGAGCAGTACTTC	CASSVGPGSSYEQYF
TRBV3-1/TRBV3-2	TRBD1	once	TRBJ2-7	TGTGCCAGCAGCCAAGTCGGGACAGGGTTGAGCCCCTACGAGCAGTACTTC	CASSQVGTGLSPYEQYF
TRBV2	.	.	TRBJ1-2	TGTGCCAGCAGTAGAGAATATGGCTACACCTTC	CASSREYGYTF
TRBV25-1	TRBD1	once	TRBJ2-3	TGTGCCAGCAATCCCGGGACAGGGGGTAACACAGATACGCAGTATTTT	CASNPGTGGNTDTQYF
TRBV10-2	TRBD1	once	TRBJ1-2	TGCGCCAGCACGCGAGGGACAGGGGCTAACTATGGCTACACCTTC	CASTRGTGANYGYTF
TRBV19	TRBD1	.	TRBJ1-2	TGTGCCAGTGGACTACAGGGGGCGGGTAACTATGGCTACACCTTC	CASGLQGAGNYGYTF
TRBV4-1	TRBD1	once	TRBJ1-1	TGCGCCAGCAGCCAAGATCGCCAAGGGGGCTCCATGAACACTGAAGCTTTCTTT	CASSQDRQGGSMNTEAFF
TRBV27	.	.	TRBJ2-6	TGTGCCAGCAGTTTATGGGCCCATAGCTCTGGGGCCAACGTCCTGACTTTC	CASSLWAHSSGANVLTF
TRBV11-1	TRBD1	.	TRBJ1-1	TGTGCCAGCAGCTTCTCCAGGGGGGAGGCCACTGAAGCTTTCTTT	CASSFSRGEATEAFF
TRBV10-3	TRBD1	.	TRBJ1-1	TGTGCCATCAGCCAGGGGGGCACTGAAGCTTTCTTT	CAISQGGTEAFF
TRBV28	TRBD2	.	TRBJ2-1	TGTGCCAGCAGTCCCCCTAGCGGGGCCAACAATGAGCAGTTCTTC	CASSPPSGANNEQFF
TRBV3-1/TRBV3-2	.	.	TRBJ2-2	TGTGCCAGCAGCCAAGTGTTAACAGCTAACACCGGGGAGCTGTTTTTT	CASSQVLTANTGELFF
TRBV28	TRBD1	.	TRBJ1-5	TGTGCCAGCAGTTCCCAGACAGGGGACCAGCCCCAGCATTTT	CASSSQTGDQPQHF
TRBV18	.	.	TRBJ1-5	TGTGCCAGCTCACCACAGAACGGGGACTACCAGCCCCAGCATTTT	CASSPQNGDYQPQHF
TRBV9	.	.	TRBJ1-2	TGTGCCAGCAGCTCCCCCAGGCTGTTGTCCTTC	CASSSPRLLSF
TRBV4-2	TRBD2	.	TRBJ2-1	TGTGCCAGCAGCCAAGATCGGACGCGGGGGAGCTCCTACAATGAGCAGTTCTTC	CASSQDRTRGSSYNEQFF
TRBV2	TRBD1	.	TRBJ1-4	TGTGCCAGCAGGCGACAGGGGGGTGCCAATGAAAAACTGTTTTTT	CASRRQGGANEKLFF
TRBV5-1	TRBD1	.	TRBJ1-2	TGCGCCAGCAGCTCATCAGGGGGCCCGAACTATGGCTACACCTTC	CASSSSGGPNYGYTF
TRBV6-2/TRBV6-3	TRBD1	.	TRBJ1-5	TGTGCCAGCAGTTCTCAAGACAGGGGGTGGAATCAGCCCCAGCATTTT	CASSSQDRGWNQPQHF
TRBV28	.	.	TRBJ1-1	TGTGCCAGCAGTGCCCCCGGGTACGGGGGTGCTGAAGCTTTCTTT	CASSAPGYGGAEAFF
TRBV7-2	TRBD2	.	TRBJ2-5	TGTGCCAGCAGCCCCGGGGGGGCCCTGGAGACCCAGTACTTC	CASSPGGALETQYF
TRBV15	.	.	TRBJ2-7	TGTGCCACCAGCCCCACCCGGACAGTAGAGTTTGGGGAGCAGTACTTC	CATSPTRTVEFGEQYF
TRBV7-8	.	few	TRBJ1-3	TGTGCCAGCAGCTTAGGCGTTGCTGGAAACACCATATATTTT	CASSLGVAGNTIYF
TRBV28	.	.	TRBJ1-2	TGTGCCAGCAGTCGATCAGGCTATGGCTACACCTTC	CASSRSGYGYTF
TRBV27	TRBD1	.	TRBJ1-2	TGTGCCAGCAAACCTAGACAGGGAGGCTACACCTTC	CASKPRQGGYTF
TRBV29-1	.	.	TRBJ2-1	TGCAGCGCGGCCTCTATATGGACAGCCTACAATGAGCAGTTCTTC	CSAASIWTAYNEQFF
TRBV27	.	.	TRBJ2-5	TGTGCCAGCAGATCCAGGGCCCAAGAGACCCAGTACTTC	CASRSRAQETQYF
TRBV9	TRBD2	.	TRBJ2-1	TGTGCCAGCAGCGTTAGCGGGGGGGCTGGAAATGAGCAGTTCTTC	CASSVSGGAGNEQFF
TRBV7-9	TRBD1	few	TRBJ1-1	TGTGCCAGCAGCTCCACAACACAGGACAGGGAATACACTGAAGCTTTCTTT	CASSSTTQDREYTEAFF
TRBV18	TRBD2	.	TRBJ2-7	TGTGCCAGCTCACTAGGGACTAGCGGGAGCTCCTACGAGCAGTACTTC	CASSLGTSGSSYEQYF
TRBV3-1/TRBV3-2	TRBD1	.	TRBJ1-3	TGTGCCAGCAGCCAGAAGGACAGGCCCATCTTTGGAAACACCATATATTTT	CASSQKDRPIFGNTIYF
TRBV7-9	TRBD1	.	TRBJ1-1	TGTGCCAGCAGCTTAGCGCTTGCAGGGGGAAACACTGAAGCTTTCTTT	CASSLALAGGNTEAFF
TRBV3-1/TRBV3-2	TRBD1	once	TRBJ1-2	TGTGCCAGCAGCCCGATCGAGGGGGCTGACTATGGCTACACCTTC	CASSPIEGADYGYTF
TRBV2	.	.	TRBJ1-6	TGTGCCAGCCCGACAGGACTTAATTCACCCCTCCACTTT	CASPTGLNSPLHF
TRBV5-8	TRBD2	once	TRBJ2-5	TGTGCCAGCAGCAGCGCTAGCGGGGCGACCCAAGAGACCCAGTACTTC	CASSSASGATQETQYF
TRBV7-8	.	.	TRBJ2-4	TGTGCCAGCAGCTTAGCGGAGACTTTTAACATTCAGTACTTC	CASSLAETFNIQYF
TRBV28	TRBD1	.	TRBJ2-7	TGTGCCAGCAGTCCCCGACAGGGGGGGAGGATAGAGCAGTACTTC	CASSPRQGGRIEQYF
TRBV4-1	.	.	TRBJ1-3	TGCGCCAGCAGCCCAGAATGGCGGCCCAACTCTGGAAACACCATATATTTT	CASSPEWRPNSGNTIYF
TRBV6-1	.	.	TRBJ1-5	TGTGCCAGCAGTGAAGCAGGCGGGACGAATCAGCCCCAGCATTTT	CASSEAGGTNQPQHF
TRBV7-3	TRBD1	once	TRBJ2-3	TGTGCCAGCAGCGCGGACAGGAACTCAGATACGCAGTATTTT	CASSADRNSDTQYF
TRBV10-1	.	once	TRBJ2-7	.	CATGQVYCCEQYF
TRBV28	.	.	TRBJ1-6	TGTGCCAGCAGTCACAGGGCCATACCCCTCCACTTT	CASSHRAIPLHF
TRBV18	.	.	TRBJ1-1	TGTGCCAGCTCACGGTCTGCAGATATGAACACTGAAGCTTTCTTT	CASSRSADMNTEAFF
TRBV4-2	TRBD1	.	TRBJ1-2	TGTGCCAGCAGCTCCCTACAGGGGAAGGTCCTAGGCTACACCTTC	CASSSLQGKVLGYTF
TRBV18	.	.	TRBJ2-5	TGTGCCAGCTCACCACCGCGCGCCCGTCAAGAGACCCAGTACTTC	CASSPPRARQETQYF
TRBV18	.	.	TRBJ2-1	TGTGCCAGCTCACCCCTACAGGAGTTAAATGAGCAGTTCTTC	CASSPLQELNEQFF
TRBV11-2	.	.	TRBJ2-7	TGTGCCAGCAGCCCCCACTGGGGCACCGGACCCTACGAGCAGTACTTC	CASSPHWGTGPYEQYF